The rows below give T cell receptor beta chains drawn from one sample of a study of spatial heterogeneity in lung cancer. TCRdb analysed the 5' RACE reads with MiXCR anew, one entry per CDR3 protein. This table holds 11,000 or so distinct CDR3 sequences, 14% to 15% found once. The sample in question was lung tumor tissue, obtained at surgery. These TCRs come from a male donor with early-stage non-small cell lung cancer. Each CDR3 is given with its conserved first and last residue. A D gene is named only where the DNA matches it firmly. Clone sizes are given selectively: once, few, many, or a class where the clone is expanded.

size,D,J,length,V,DNA,CDR3
many,.,TRBJ2-2,16,TRBV10-3,TGTGCCATCAGTGATGTCCGGGACCCGAACACCGGGGAGCTGTTTTTT,CAISDVRDPNTGELFF
many,TRBD1,TRBJ1-2,19,TRBV20-1,TGCAGTGCTAGACCCCTTAGTGGGACAGGGGTGTTGGGTGGCTATGGCTACACCTTC,CSARPLSGTGVLGGYGYTF
many,.,TRBJ2-1,13,TRBV3-1,TGTGCCAGCAGCCATTCTATGAACAATGAGCAGTTCTTC,CASSHSMNNEQFF
many,TRBD2,TRBJ2-1,12,TRBV5-4,TGTGCCAGCAGCAGGACTAGCGGGGAGCAGTTCTTC,CASSRTSGEQFF
.,TRBD2,TRBJ2-1,16,TRBV14,TGTGCCAGCAGCGAATTCACGGGACTAGCGGGCAATGAGCAGTTCTTC,CASSEFTGLAGNEQFF
.,.,TRBJ2-1,14,TRBV29-1,TGCAGCGACGGGAAAGGGGGTTCCTTTAATGAGCAGTTCTTC,CSDGKGGSFNEQFF
many,.,TRBJ2-1,16,TRBV7-8,TGTGCCAGCAGCTTAGTTGGGGGAAGCTCCTACAATGAGCAGTTCTTC,CASSLVGGSSYNEQFF
.,.,TRBJ2-1,12,TRBV15,TGTGCCACCAGCAGAGATCGCAATGAGCAGTTCTTC,CATSRDRNEQFF
few,.,TRBJ2-1,15,TRBV27,TGTGCCAGCACCCCCGACTTTAGTTTCTACAATGAGCAGTTCTTC,CASTPDFSFYNEQFF
many,TRBD1,TRBJ2-1,16,TRBV5-4,TGTGCCAGCAGAGACCTGGGACAGGGGTCCTACAATGAGCAGTTCTTC,CASRDLGQGSYNEQFF
many,.,TRBJ2-7,11,TRBV18,TGTGCCAGCTCACCAGACTACGAGCAGTACTTC,CASSPDYEQYF
.,.,TRBJ2-3,16,TRBV4-3,TGCGCCAGCAGCCAAGGCTCGGGACTTGTCACAGATACGCAGTATTTT,CASSQGSGLVTDTQYF
many,TRBD2,TRBJ2-7,14,TRBV27,TGTGCCAGCAGTTTTACGGGAGGAACCTACGAGCAGTACTTC,CASSFTGGTYEQYF
few,.,TRBJ2-3,13,TRBV28,TGTGCCAGCAGCCCCGCAGCGAGTGGTACGCAGTATTTT,CASSPAASGTQYF
many,TRBD1,TRBJ2-1,15,TRBV11-2,TGTGCCAGCAGCTTAGCCAGGGGGCGCAACAATGAGCAGTTCTTC,CASSLARGRNNEQFF
few,.,TRBJ2-3,15,TRBV9,TGTGCCAGCAGCGTACGGGACGGATTGGGAGATACGCAGTATTTT,CASSVRDGLGDTQYF
hyperexpanded,.,TRBJ1-3,15,TRBV12-3/TRBV12-4,TGTGCCAGCAGTTTATATCCAAGGACTGGAAACACCATATATTTT,CASSLYPRTGNTIYF
.,.,TRBJ2-4,13,TRBV29-1,TGCAGCGTTGAAAAGGGAACTAAAAACATTCAGTACTTC,CSVEKGTKNIQYF
many,.,TRBJ2-2,15,TRBV6-2/TRBV6-3,TGTGCCAGCAGTTACCGTTCAGGGTTCGCGGGGGAGCTGTTTTTT,CASSYRSGFAGELFF
.,.,TRBJ2-3,14,TRBV19,TGTGCCAGTAGTCCCGCGCGGTTCACAGATACGCAGTATTTT,CASSPARFTDTQYF
few,TRBD1,TRBJ1-3,13,TRBV12-3/TRBV12-4,TGTGCCAGCGGGACAGGGGCTGGAAACACCATATATTTT,CASGTGAGNTIYF
many,TRBD2,TRBJ2-3,16,TRBV11-2,TGTGCCAGCAGCCCTACCCGGACTAGAAACACAGATACGCAGTATTTT,CASSPTRTRNTDTQYF
medium-sized,TRBD2,TRBJ2-1,15,TRBV28,TGTGCCAGCAGTTTACGCGGGAGCCGATACAATGAGCAGTTCTTC,CASSLRGSRYNEQFF
many,.,TRBJ1-4,16,TRBV7-2,TGTGCCAGCAGCTTCGATATAGGGCCACTTAATGAAAAACTGTTTTTT,CASSFDIGPLNEKLFF
many,TRBD1,TRBJ1-2,14,TRBV2,TGTGCCAGCGTACAGGGGGCATTCCCCTATGGCTACACCTTC,CASVQGAFPYGYTF
many,TRBD2,TRBJ2-3,18,TRBV6-6,TGTGCCAGCAGTCGAGATCCTAGCGGGAGTTATAGCACAGATACGCAGTATTTT,CASSRDPSGSYSTDTQYF